This is a list of T cell receptor beta chains from one sample in a study of blood T cell repertoires in COVID-19. TCRdb's copy holds only in-frame clones and misses some; the assay was immunoSEQ multiplex PCR. The sample holds more than 65,000 clones, over 80% seen once. The specimen was peripheral blood. These receptors all come from a woman of 80 years or more with acute or convalescent COVID-19. Each CDR3 is given with its conserved first and last residue. Fields, in order: V gene, J gene, clone size, D gene, CDR3 DNA, CDR3 protein. D genes are given only for firm matches. Rows may omit the clone size; those that give it use once, few, many or a size class.

>TRBV29-1|TRBJ2-3|NA|TRBD2
TGCAGCGTTCTAGCGGCTCGGGATACGCAGTATTTT
CSVLAARDTQYF
>TRBV5-4|TRBJ2-3|NA|TRBD2
TGTGCCAGCAGCGGTAGCGGGAGGACAGATACGCAGTATTTT
CASSGSGRTDTQYF
>TRBV6-1|TRBJ2-7|NA|NA
TGTGCCAGCAGTGACGAAATATGGCTCTACGAGCAGTACTTC
CASSDEIWLYEQYF
>TRBV5-4|TRBJ2-3|NA|NA
TGTGCCAGCAGCCCTCGGGACAAACGACTAACAGATACGCAGTATTTT
CASSPRDKRLTDTQYF
>TRBV5-1|TRBJ2-2|NA|NA
TGCGCCAGCAGCTTCCTCCGGGAGCACGGGGAGCTGTTTTTT
CASSFLREHGELFF
>TRBV19|TRBJ2-7|NA|TRBD1
TGTGCCAGTAGGGACAGGGGTAGCGTCGAGCAGTACTTC
CASRDRGSVEQYF
>TRBV7-8|TRBJ2-5|NA|TRBD2
TGTGCCAGCAGTTCCGAGAGGGCGACTAGCGGGAGAGAGACCCAGTACTTC
CASSSERATSGRETQYF
>TRBV3-1/TRBV3-2|TRBJ2-5|NA|TRBD2
TGTGCCAGCAGCCTCACTAGCGGGAGAACAAAGACCCAGTACTTC
CASSLTSGRTKTQYF
>TRBV6-5|TRBJ2-1|NA|NA
TGTGCCAGCACTTGGTACCCGCCCGCGGGCAATGAGCAGTTCTTC
CASTWYPPAGNEQFF
>TRBV30|TRBJ2-7|few|TRBD2
TGTGCCTGGAGTGTCATGGCTAGCGGGAGTTTGACGTTTGCCTACGAGCAGTACTTC
CAWSVMASGSLTFAYEQYF
>TRBV5-1|TRBJ2-1|NA|NA
TGCGCCAGCAGCTTGGCCGGGACTTCGTCGCAGTTCTTC
CASSLAGTSSQFF
>TRBV7-3|TRBJ1-3|NA|NA
TGTGCCAGCAGCCCGGACACGTCTGGAAACACCATATATTTT
CASSPDTSGNTIYF
>TRBV6-6|TRBJ1-2|NA|NA
TGTGCCAGCGGCCCTACCCCAGGCTATGGCTACACCTTC
CASGPTPGYGYTF
>TRBV7-6|TRBJ1-1|NA|NA
TGTGCCAGCAGAGCTTATGGGGGGTCGGACACTGAAGCTTTCTTT
CASRAYGGSDTEAFF
>TRBV15|TRBJ2-3|NA|NA
TGTGCCACCAGCCCGAGAGGTAGCGGCACAGATACGCAGTATTTT
CATSPRGSGTDTQYF
>TRBV9|TRBJ2-3|NA|NA
TGTGCCAGCAGCGTAGCGGCTAGCGGCACAGATACGCAGTATTTT
CASSVAASGTDTQYF
>TRBV29-1|TRBJ2-3|once|TRBD1
TGCAGCGCTACAGGGGGCCCCACAGATACGCAGTATTTT
CSATGGPTDTQYF
>TRBV13|TRBJ1-2|NA|TRBD1
TGTGCCAGCAGCCTATTGATCCGGGACAGGGAGGGCTACACCTTC
CASSLLIRDREGYTF
>TRBV18|TRBJ2-4|NA|TRBD1
TGTGCCAGCTCACCCAGGACAGGGGAAAACATTCAGTACTTC
CASSPRTGENIQYF
>TRBV5-1|TRBJ2-1|NA|NA
TGCGCCAGCAGCTTGGGACTCCTCGGGAATGAGCAGTTCTTC
CASSLGLLGNEQFF
>TRBV5-6|TRBJ1-4|NA|TRBD1
TGTGCCAGCAGCTTCTGGCAGGGGGCAACTAATGAAAAACTGTTTTTT
CASSFWQGATNEKLFF
>TRBV30|TRBJ2-5|once|NA
TGTGCCTGGAGTACTAACGGGAGACGGCGAGAGACCCAGTACTTC
CAWSTNGRRRETQYF
>TRBV5-1|TRBJ2-1|NA|NA
TGCGCCAGCAGCTTGGGGTATGGGGGGAAAAATGAGCAGTTCTTC
CASSLGYGGKNEQFF
>TRBV27|TRBJ1-1|NA|NA
TGTGCCAACAGGGAGGTGGACACTGAAGCTTTCTTT
CANREVDTEAFF
>TRBV7-2|TRBJ2-7|NA|TRBD2
TGTGCCAGCAGCTTAGGGGGACTATTAGGATACGAGCAGTACTTC
CASSLGGLLGYEQYF
>TRBV10-3|TRBJ2-3|NA|NA
TGTGCCATCAGTGAACTATACACAGATACGCAGTATTTT
CAISELYTDTQYF
>TRBV5-1|TRBJ2-7|few|TRBD2
TGCGCCAGCAGCTTGGCCGGGGCGGGAGGCTCCTACGAGCAGTACTTC
CASSLAGAGGSYEQYF
>TRBV5-1|TRBJ2-7|NA|TRBD2
TGCGCCAGCAGCTTGTTTCGGGCGGGGGGGAACGAGCAGTACTTC
CASSLFRAGGNEQYF
>TRBV7-8|TRBJ2-7|NA|NA
TGTGCCAGCAGCGGATCGACATTCTCCTACGAGCAGTACTTC
CASSGSTFSYEQYF
>TRBV14|TRBJ2-1|once|TRBD2
TGTGCCAGCAGCCACAGCCCACCCGGGGGGAATGAGCAGTTCTTC
CASSHSPPGGNEQFF
>TRBV9|TRBJ1-1|once|NA
TGTGCCAGCAGCGTAGAGATCACGGGGGGCACTGAAGCTTTCTTT
CASSVEITGGTEAFF
>TRBV6-2/TRBV6-3|TRBJ2-7|NA|TRBD2
TGTGCCAGCAGCCAAGGACTAGCGGGAGTTTTCCACGAGCAGTACTTC
CASSQGLAGVFHEQYF
>TRBV12-5|TRBJ1-1|NA|NA
TGTGCTAGTGGTAGGGGAACGAACACTGAAGCTTTCTTT
CASGRGTNTEAFF
>TRBV11-2|TRBJ2-7|NA|TRBD2
TGTGCCAGCAGCCAAGCGGGAGGCTCCTACGAGCAGTACTTC
CASSQAGGSYEQYF
>TRBV5-1|TRBJ1-2|NA|NA
TGCGCCAGCGACCGGAGTGACGGCTATGGCTACACCTTC
CASDRSDGYGYTF
>TRBV18|TRBJ1-5|NA|NA
TGTGCCAGCTCAGACCGTCAAACCGGGACATCCTTTATCGATCAGCCCCAGCATTTT
CASSDRQTGTSFIDQPQHF
>TRBV12-5|TRBJ1-5|once|NA
TGTGCTAGTGGTCCCCCCCCGGGGGGTAGGAATCAGCCCCAGCATTTT
CASGPPPGGRNQPQHF
>TRBV3-1/TRBV3-2|TRBJ1-6|NA|NA
TGTGCCAGCAGCCAATGGGCAGATAATTCACCCCTCCACTTT
CASSQWADNSPLHF
>TRBV6-5|TRBJ1-2|NA|TRBD1
TGTGCCAGCAGTCCGGACAGGGGGCTGAACTATGGCTACACCTTC
CASSPDRGLNYGYTF
>TRBV28|TRBJ2-7|NA|NA
TGTGCCAGCACCCGATCAGGGGTCTTCTACGAGCAGTACTTC
CASTRSGVFYEQYF
>TRBV29-1|TRBJ2-5|NA|TRBD1
TGCAGCGTTGAAGATGGGACAGTTTCCCAGTACTTC
CSVEDGTVSQYF
>TRBV7-3|TRBJ2-3|NA|NA
TGTGCCAGCAGCTCCGGGAACCCAACAGATACGCAGTATTTT
CASSSGNPTDTQYF
>TRBV3-1/TRBV3-2|TRBJ1-4|NA|NA
TGTGCCAGCAGCCGGGTCACGGGGGAAAAACTGTTTTTT
CASSRVTGEKLFF
>TRBV2|TRBJ2-1|NA|TRBD2
TGTGCCAGCAGTTTACTAGCGGGACAGTTCTTC
CASSLLAGQFF
>TRBV7-2|TRBJ1-3|NA|TRBD1
TGTGCCAGCAGCCCACGGACAGGGGGCTGGTTACTCGGTAACACCATATATTTT
CASSPRTGGWLLGNTIYF